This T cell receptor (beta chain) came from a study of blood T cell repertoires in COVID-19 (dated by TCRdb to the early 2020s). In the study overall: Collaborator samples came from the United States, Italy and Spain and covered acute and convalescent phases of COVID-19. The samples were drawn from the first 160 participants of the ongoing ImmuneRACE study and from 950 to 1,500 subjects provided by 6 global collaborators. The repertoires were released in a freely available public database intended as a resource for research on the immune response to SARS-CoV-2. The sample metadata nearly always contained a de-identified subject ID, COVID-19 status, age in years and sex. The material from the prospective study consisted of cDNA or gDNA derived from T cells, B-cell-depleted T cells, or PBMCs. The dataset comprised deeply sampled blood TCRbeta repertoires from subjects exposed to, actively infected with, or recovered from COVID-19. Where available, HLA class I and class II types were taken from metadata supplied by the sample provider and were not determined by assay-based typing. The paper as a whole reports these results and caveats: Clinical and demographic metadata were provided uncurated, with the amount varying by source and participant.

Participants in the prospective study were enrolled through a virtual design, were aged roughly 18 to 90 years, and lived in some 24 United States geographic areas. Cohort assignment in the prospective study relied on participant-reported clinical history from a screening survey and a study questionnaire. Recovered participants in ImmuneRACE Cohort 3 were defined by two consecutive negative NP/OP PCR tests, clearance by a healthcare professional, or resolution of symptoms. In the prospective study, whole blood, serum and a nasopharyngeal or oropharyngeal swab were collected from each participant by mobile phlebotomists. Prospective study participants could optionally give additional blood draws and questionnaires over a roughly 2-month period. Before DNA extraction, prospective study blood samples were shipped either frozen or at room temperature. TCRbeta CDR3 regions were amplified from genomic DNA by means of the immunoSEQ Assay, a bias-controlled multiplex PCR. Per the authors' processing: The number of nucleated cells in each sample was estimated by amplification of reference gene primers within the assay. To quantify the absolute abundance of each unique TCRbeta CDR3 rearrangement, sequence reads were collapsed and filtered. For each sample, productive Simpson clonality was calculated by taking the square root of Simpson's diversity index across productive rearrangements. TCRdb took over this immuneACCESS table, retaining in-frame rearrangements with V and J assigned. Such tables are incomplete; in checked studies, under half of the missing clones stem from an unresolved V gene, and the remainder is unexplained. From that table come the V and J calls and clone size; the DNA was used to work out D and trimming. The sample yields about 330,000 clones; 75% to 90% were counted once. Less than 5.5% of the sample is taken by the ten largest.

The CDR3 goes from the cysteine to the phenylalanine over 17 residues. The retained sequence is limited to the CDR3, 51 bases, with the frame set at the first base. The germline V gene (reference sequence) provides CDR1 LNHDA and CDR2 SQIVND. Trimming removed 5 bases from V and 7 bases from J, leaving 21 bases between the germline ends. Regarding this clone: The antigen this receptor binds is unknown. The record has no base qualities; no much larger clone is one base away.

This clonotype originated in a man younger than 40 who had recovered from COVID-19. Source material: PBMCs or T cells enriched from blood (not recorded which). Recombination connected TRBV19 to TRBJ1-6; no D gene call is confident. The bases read TGTGCCAGTAGTCTCCGAGGAGACCCTCACGGAAATTCACCCCTCCACTTT. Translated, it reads CASSLRGDPHGNSPLHF.